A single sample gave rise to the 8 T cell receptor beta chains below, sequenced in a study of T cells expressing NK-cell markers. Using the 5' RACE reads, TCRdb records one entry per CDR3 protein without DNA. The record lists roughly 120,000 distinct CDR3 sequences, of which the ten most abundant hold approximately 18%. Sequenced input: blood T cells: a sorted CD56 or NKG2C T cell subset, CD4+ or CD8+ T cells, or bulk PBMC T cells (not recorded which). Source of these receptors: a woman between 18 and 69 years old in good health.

The CDR3 protein is CASSSTGTDQETQYF. This chain uses TRBV27 with TRBJ2-5; TCRdb names TRBD1, which stays unverified in the absence of DNA. Per germline, CDR1 MNHEY and CDR2 SMNVEV (reference sequence). The CDR3 is 15 residues long.

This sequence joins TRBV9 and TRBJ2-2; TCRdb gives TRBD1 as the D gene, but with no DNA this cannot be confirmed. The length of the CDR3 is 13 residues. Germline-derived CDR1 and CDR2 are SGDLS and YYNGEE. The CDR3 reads CASSPVGTGELFF. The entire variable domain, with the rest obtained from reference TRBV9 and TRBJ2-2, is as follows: DSGVTQTPKHLITATGQRVTLRCSPRSGDLSVYWYQQSLDQGLQFLIQYYNGEERAKGNILERFSAQQFPDLHSELNLSSLELGDSALYFCASSPVGTGELFFGEGSRLTVL.

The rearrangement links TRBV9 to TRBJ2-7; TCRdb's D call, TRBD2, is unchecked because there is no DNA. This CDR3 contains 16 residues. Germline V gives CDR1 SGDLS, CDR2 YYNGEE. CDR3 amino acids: CASSVAPTSGWYEQYF.

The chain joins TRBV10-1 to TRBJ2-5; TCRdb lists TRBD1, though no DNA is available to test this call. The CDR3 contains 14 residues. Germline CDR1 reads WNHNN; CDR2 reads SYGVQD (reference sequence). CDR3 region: CASSEFGTDATQYF.

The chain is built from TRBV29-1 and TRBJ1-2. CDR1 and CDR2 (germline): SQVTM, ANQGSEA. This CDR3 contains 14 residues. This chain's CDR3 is CSVGGGSANYGYTF.

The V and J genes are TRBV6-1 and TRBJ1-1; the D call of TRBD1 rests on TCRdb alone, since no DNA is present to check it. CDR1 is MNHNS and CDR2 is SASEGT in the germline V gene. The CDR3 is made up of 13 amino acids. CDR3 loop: CASSPGTGGRAFF.

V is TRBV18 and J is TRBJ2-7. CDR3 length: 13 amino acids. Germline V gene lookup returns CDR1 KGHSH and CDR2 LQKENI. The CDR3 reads CASSPGDSYEQYF.

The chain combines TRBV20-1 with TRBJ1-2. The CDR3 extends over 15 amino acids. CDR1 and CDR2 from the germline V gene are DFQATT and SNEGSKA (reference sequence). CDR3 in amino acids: CSARGRRGTNYGYTF.